The 10 T cell receptor beta chains below come from one sample, sequenced in a study of naive and memory T cell subsets (dated by TCRdb to 2017 to 2019). Library generation was performed with UMI-ligation and nested PCR. Data came from an Illumina MiSeq. To cover both TRBC1 and TRBC2, the beta constant-region primer consisted of an equimolar mix of two oligonucleotides. In TCRdb, the public reads were trimmed at Q25 with fastp and aligned with MiXCR, with productive beta chains retained. CDR3 protein sequences are deduplicated, and each keeps its most common genes and DNA. The sample includes about 90,000 distinct CDR3 sequences, with 7% to 8% observed a single time. Together, the top ten hold roughly 1.5% of the sample. The sample consisted of central memory CD4+ T cells from blood. The cell subset or site label, read with the paper, signifies: central memory, CD45RA- CD27+. All receptors derive from a human donor in good health.

This chain joins TRBV28 and TRBJ2-1; the match to TRBD2 covers 8 bases. Germline V gives CDR1 MDHEN, CDR2 SYDVKM. CDR3 length: 15 residues. J lost 2 bases, V lost 6 bases, and 6 bases had no gene match. CDR3: CASRERGGPYNEQFF. The CDR3 DNA follows: TGTGCCAGCAGGGAACGGGGGGGCCCCTACAATGAGCAGTTCTTC.

The gene calls are TRBV12-3 or TRBV12-4 and TRBJ1-6; the match to TRBD1 covers 11 bases. The CDR3 has 18 amino acids. Trimming took 6 bases from V and 2 from J; bases not matched to a gene: 9. Here the CDR3 reads CASRTGTGGKTYNSPLHF. In DNA form, the CDR3 reads TGTGCCAGCAGGACCGGGACAGGGGGAAAAACCTATAATTCACCCCTCCACTTT.

This clonotype showed up just a few times. A read error is possible here, since a much larger clone lies one base away. CDR3 amino acids: CASSFTSGANEQFF. The DNA for the CDR3 is TGTGCCAGCAGCTTTACTAGCGGGGCCAATGAGCAGTTCTTC. V is TRBV7-2 and J is TRBJ2-1, with 10 bases lining up with TRBD2. This CDR3 spans 14 amino acids. The J segment lost 6 bases and the V segment lost 3 bases, leaving 2 bases of the junction unmatched. From germline, CDR1 is SGHTA and CDR2 FQGNSA.

The V call is TRBV5-1, the J call TRBJ2-1, with D perhaps matching TRBD1 (6 bases). The CDR3 is 21 amino acids. Germline V gives CDR1 SGHRS, CDR2 YFSETQ. V lost 4 bases and J 0 bases, leaving 29 bases between the germline ends. CDR3 coding DNA: TGCGCCAGCAGCCCACACACCCGGGACCCCTGGACAGTGGACTCCTACAATGAGCAGTTCTTC. Protein: CASSPHTRDPWTVDSYNEQFF.

The V gene is TRBV12-3 or TRBV12-4, the J gene TRBJ2-5, with TRBD1 matching over 10 bases. This CDR3 is 14 amino acids long. The trim removed 5 bases at V and 5 bases at J, leaving 5 bases unmatched. CDR3 in amino acids: CASSRTGGSETQYF. The CDR3 bases are TGTGCCAGCAGTCGGACAGGGGGGTCTGAGACCCAGTACTTC.

This clonotype appeared many times. This chain connects TRBV4-2 to TRBJ2-7; D call uncertain. Germline V gene sequence: CDR1 LGHNA, CDR2 YNFKEQ. Trimming took 0 bases from V and 1 from J, leaving 16 bases between them. This CDR3 has 17 residues. The CDR3 region is CASSQDLPGWRSYEQYF. CDR3 DNA sequence: TGTGCCAGCAGCCAAGATTTACCCGGTTGGCGGTCCTACGAGCAGTACTTC.

This clonotype was recorded many times. The genes are TRBV6-5 and TRBJ1-6, with D unclear. The V gene's germline CDR1 is MNHEY and CDR2 SVGAGI. The CDR3 spans 13 residues. Trimming pared 2 bases from V and 5 bases from J, leaving 4 bases between. CDR3 sequence (DNA): TGTGCCAGCAGTTACCAGGATAATTCACCCCTCCACTTT. The encoded protein is CASSYQDNSPLHF.

In this sample, this clonotype is medium-sized (0.01 to 0.1%). The V call is TRBV7-2, the J call TRBJ2-3; TRBD1 matches at 7 bases. Trimming removed 1 base from V and 8 bases from J; junction bases left unmatched: 9. CDR3 length: 15 amino acids. CDR1 is SGHTA and CDR2 is FQGNSA in the germline V gene. The CDR3 nucleotides are TGTGCCAGCAGCTTAGGCGACAGGGTGTATGGTACGCAGTATTTT. It encodes CASSLGDRVYGTQYF.

In its sample, this clonotype was seen many times. This rearrangement joins TRBV7-9 to TRBJ1-1; D not certain. V lost 6 bases and J lost 10, with 18 bases in between. CDR3 length: 13 amino acids. Per germline, CDR1 SEHNR and CDR2 FQNEAQ (reference sequence). The CDR3 nucleotides read TGTGCCAGCAGTCATTTGGGTACTCCCGGAGCTTTCTTT. Its protein product is CASSHLGTPGAFF.

This clonotype was counted ten times or more. V gene TRBV2 combines with J gene TRBJ1-2, with 7 bases that match TRBD1. The length of the CDR3 is 15 residues. With 6 bases clipped from V and 5 bases from J, the junction kept 12 bases outside the gene matches. In germline, CDR1 is SNHLY, CDR2 FYNNEI. CDR3 residues: CASRRPTGAKYGYTF. The CDR3, as DNA: TGTGCCAGCAGGCGGCCTACAGGGGCGAAATATGGCTACACCTTC.